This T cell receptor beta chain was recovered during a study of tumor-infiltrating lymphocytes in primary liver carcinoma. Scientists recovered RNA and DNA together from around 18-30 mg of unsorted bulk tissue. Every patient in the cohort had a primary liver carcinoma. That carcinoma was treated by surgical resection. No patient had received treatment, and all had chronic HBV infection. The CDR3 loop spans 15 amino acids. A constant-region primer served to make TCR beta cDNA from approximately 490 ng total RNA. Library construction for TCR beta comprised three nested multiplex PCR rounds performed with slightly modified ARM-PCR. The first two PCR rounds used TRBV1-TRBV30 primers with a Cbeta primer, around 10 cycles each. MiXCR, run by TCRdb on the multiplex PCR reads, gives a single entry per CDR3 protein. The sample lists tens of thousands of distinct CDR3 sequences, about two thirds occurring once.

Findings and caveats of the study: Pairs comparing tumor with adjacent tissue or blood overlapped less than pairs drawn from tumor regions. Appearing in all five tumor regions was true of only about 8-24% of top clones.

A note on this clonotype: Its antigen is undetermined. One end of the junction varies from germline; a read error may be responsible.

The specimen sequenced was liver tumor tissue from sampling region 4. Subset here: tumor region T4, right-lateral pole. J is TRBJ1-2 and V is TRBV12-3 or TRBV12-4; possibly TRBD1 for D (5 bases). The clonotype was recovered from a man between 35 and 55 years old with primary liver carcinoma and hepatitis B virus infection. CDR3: CASSQGPRVSLGHTF. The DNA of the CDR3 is TGTGCCAGCAGCCAGGGCCCGAGGGTCTCCCTTGGCCACACCTTC.